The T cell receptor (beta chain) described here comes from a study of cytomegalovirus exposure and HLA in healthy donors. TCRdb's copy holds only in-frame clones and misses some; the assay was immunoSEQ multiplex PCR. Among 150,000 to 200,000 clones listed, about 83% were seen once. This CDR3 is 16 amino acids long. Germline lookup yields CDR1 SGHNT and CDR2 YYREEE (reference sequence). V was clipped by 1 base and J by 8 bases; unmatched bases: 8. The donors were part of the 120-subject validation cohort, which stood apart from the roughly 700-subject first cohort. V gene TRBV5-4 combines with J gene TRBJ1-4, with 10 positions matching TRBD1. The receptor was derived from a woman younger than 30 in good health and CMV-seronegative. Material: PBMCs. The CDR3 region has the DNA TGTGCCAGCAGCTTGAGGGTTGGGACAGGGGTAGAAAAACTGTTTTTT. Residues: CASSLRVGTGVEKLFF.